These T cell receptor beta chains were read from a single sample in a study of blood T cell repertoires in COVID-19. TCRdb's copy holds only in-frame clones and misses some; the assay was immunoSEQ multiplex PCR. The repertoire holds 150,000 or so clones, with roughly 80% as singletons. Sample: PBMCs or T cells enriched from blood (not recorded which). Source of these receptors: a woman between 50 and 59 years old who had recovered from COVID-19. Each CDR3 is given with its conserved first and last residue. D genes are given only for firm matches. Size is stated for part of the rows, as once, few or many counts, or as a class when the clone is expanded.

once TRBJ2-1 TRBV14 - CASSQVRGIGEQFF TGTGCCAGCAGCCAAGTTAGGGGGATCGGTGAGCAGTTCTTC
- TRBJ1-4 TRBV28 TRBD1 CASSSSGQGLEKLFF TGTGCCAGCAGTTCCTCTGGACAGGGGCTTGAAAAACTGTTTTTT
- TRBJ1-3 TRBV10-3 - CATASPGREAGNTIYF TGTGCCACCGCCTCGCCGGGCAGGGAAGCTGGAAACACCATATATTTT
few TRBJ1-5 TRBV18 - CASSPDSVNQPQHF TGTGCCAGCTCACCAGACAGTGTTAATCAGCCCCAGCATTTT
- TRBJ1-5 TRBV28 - CASFGLLLSNQPQHF TGTGCCAGCTTTGGACTCCTTCTTAGCAATCAGCCCCAGCATTTT
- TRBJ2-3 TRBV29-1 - CSVGSGQFTDTQYF TGCAGCGTTGGTTCCGGACAGTTCACAGATACGCAGTATTTT
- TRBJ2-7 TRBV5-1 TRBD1 CASSSGTGGYEQYF TGCGCCAGCAGCTCCGGGACAGGAGGCTACGAGCAGTACTTC
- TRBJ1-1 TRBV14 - CASSQDWPTEAFF TGTGCCAGCAGCCAAGATTGGCCCACTGAAGCTTTCTTT
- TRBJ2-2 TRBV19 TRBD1 CASSITGVTGELFF TGTGCCAGTAGTATCACAGGGGTCACCGGGGAGCTGTTTTTT
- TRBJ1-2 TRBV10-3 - CAISERGDDGYTF TGTGCCATCAGTGAAAGGGGTGACGATGGCTACACCTTC
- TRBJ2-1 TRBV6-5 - CASSLANTGNEQFF TGTGCCAGCAGTCTAGCCAACACCGGCAATGAGCAGTTCTTC
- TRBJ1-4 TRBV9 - CASSDLRAGATNEKLFF TGTGCCAGCAGCGATCTCCGGGCGGGTGCAACTAATGAAAAACTGTTTTTT
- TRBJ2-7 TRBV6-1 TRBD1 CASSGARDRGSYEQYF TGTGCCAGCAGTGGGGCCCGGGACAGGGGGTCCTACGAGCAGTACTTC
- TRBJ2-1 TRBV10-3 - CAIGRGGDNEQFF TGTGCCATTGGACGAGGAGGGGACAATGAGCAGTTCTTC
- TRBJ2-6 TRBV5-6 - CASSSGRGSLSGANVLTF TGTGCCAGCAGCTCGGGGCGGGGTTCCCTCTCTGGGGCCAACGTCCTGACTTTC
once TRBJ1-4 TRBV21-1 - CASSSSRKSHSEKLFF TGTGCCAGCAGCTCCTCGCGCAAGTCCCACTCGGAAAAACTGTTTTTT
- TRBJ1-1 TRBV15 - CATRKQGGTEAFF TGTGCCACCAGAAAACAGGGTGGTACTGAAGCTTTCTTT
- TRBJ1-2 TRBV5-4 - CASSLPGKEYGYTF TGTGCCAGCAGCTTGCCAGGGAAAGAGTATGGCTACACCTTC
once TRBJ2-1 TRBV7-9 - CASSPGQSYNEQFF TGTGCCAGCAGCCCCGGACAGTCCTACAATGAGCAGTTCTTC
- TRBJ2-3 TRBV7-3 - CASSSRGTDTQYF TGTGCCAGCAGCTCCCGGGGCACAGATACGCAGTATTTT
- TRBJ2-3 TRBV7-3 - CASSLTPGRGGGGDTQYF TGTGCCAGCAGCTTAACCCCGGGGCGGGGCGGAGGTGGAGATACGCAGTATTTT
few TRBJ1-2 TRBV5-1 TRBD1 CASSITGGTYGYTF TGCGCCAGCAGTATCACAGGGGGCACCTATGGCTACACCTTC
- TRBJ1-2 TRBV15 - CATSRDLRGGADYGYTF TGTGCCACCAGCAGAGACCTGAGGGGGGGCGCGGACTATGGCTACACCTTC
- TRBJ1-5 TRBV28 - CASSLPYSNQPQHF TGTGCCAGCAGTTTACCGTATAGCAATCAGCCCCAGCATTTT
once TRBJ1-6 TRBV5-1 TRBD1 CASTTGTGDGSPLHF TGCGCCAGCACTACTGGGACAGGGGACGGTTCACCCCTCCACTTT
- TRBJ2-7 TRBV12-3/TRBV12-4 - CASSFTHGEQYF TGTGCCAGCAGTTTCACCCACGGCGAGCAGTACTTC
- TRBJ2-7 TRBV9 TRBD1 CASSVSGTAYYEQYF TGTGCCAGCAGCGTGAGTGGGACAGCTTACTACGAGCAGTACTTC
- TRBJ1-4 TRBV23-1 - CASSQSTQGGEKLFF TGCGCCAGCAGTCAATCGACTCAGGGTGGGGAAAAACTGTTTTTT
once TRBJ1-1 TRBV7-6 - CASSLGGHYTEAFF TGTGCCAGCAGCTTAGGGGGACATTACACTGAAGCTTTCTTT
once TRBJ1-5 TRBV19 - CASSIEDWTAFNQPQHF TGTGCCAGTAGTATAGAAGACTGGACAGCGTTCAATCAGCCCCAGCATTTT
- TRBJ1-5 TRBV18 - CASSSDSQPQHF TGTGCCAGCTCATCAGACAGTCAGCCCCAGCATTTT
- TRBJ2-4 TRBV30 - CAWSVPSGIRDF TGTGCCTGGAGTGTCCCCTCCGGGATTAGGGACTTC
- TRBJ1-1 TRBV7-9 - CASSLMGDTEAFF TGTGCCAGCAGCTTAATGGGAGACACTGAAGCTTTCTTT
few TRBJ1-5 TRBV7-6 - CASSLGSGNEKNQPQHF TGTGCCAGCAGCTTAGGGTCGGGGAATGAGAAAAATCAGCCCCAGCATTTT
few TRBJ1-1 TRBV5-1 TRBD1 CASSSQTGGLGGTEAFF TGCGCCAGCAGCTCACAGACAGGGGGCTTGGGAGGCACTGAAGCTTTCTTT
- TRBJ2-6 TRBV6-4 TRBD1 CASRTGVGANVLTF TGTGCCAGCAGAACAGGGGTTGGGGCCAACGTCCTGACTTTC
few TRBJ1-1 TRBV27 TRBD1 CASSFGQGISEAFF TGTGCCAGCAGTTTCGGACAGGGTATCTCTGAAGCTTTCTTT
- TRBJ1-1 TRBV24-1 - CATSDERGAEAFF TGTGCCACCAGTGATGAGCGGGGAGCTGAAGCTTTCTTT
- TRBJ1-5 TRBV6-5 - CASSRGRGNQPQHF TGTGCCAGCAGCCGAGGGCGGGGAAATCAGCCCCAGCATTTT
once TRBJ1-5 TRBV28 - CASSLTGFQPQHF TGTGCCAGCAGTTTAACAGGGTTTCAGCCCCAGCATTTT
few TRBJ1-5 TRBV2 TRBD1 CASSAQGGGQPQHF TGTGCCAGCAGCGCACAGGGGGGAGGTCAGCCCCAGCATTTT
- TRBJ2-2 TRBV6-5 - CASSYSKSGNTGELFF TGTGCCAGCAGTTACTCGAAAAGCGGGAACACCGGGGAGCTGTTTTTT
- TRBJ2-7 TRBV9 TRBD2 CASSVGSGGYEQYF TGTGCCAGCAGCGTAGGTAGCGGGGGTTACGAGCAGTACTTC
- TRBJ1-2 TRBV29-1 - CSVEAGRAYGYTF TGCAGCGTTGAAGCCGGCAGGGCCTATGGCTACACCTTC
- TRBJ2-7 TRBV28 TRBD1 CASSSWDRGTYEQYF TGTGCCAGCAGTTCCTGGGACAGGGGCACCTACGAGCAGTACTTC
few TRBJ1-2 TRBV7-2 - CASSPNSGGNYGYTF TGTGCCAGCAGCCCAAATTCGGGGGGGAACTATGGCTACACCTTC
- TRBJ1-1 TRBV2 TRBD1 CADPTGKNTEAFF TGTGCCGACCCGACAGGGAAGAACACTGAAGCTTTCTTT
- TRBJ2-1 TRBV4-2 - CASSQGKLAVYNEQFF TGTGCCAGCAGCCAAGGGAAACTAGCAGTTTACAATGAGCAGTTCTTC
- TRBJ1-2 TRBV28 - CASSSRGGYGYTF TGTGCCAGCAGTTCACGAGGGGGCTATGGCTACACCTTC
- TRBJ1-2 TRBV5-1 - CASSLAEVANYGYTF TGCGCCAGCAGCTTGGCCGAGGTAGCTAACTATGGCTACACCTTC
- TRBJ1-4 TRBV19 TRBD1 CASSIPGTGDEKLFF TGTGCCAGTAGTATCCCCGGGACAGGGGATGAAAAACTGTTTTTT
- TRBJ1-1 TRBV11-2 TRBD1 CASSLGQLATEAFF TGTGCCAGCAGCCTGGGACAGCTCGCCACTGAAGCTTTCTTT